The 30 T cell receptor beta chains listed next were all sequenced from one sample in a study of cytomegalovirus exposure and HLA in healthy donors. The PCR ran on 60 Vbeta and 13 Jbeta primers. The protocol was immunoSEQ multiplex PCR, while the TCRdb copy is restricted to in-frame clones and leaves out a portion. The repertoire consists of roughly 120,000 clones, with about 63% occurring once and the leading ten covering roughly 1.6%. The sample consisted of PBMCs. These receptors came from a man aged 30 to 39 in good health and CMV-seropositive.

The chain has TRBV28 and TRBJ2-7, with D perhaps matching TRBD2 (6 bases). CDR1 is MDHEN, CDR2 SYDVKM, per germline. The ends were cut back, 5 bases at V and 6 bases at J, with 20 bases in the middle. This CDR3 spans 15 amino acids. This chain's CDR3 is CASSPPGLVAVEQYF. As DNA, the CDR3 is TGTGCCAGCAGTCCCCCCGGTCTAGTAGCGGTCGAGCAGTACTTC.

The chain is built from TRBV11-2 and TRBJ1-1; D is ambiguous. Germline V gene data show CDR1 as SGHAT and CDR2 as FQNNGV. V lost 4 bases, J lost 8 bases, and 11 bases lay in between. This CDR3 has 12 residues. The DNA of the CDR3 is TGTGCCAGCAGCTCCCTCTTACAGGAAGCTTTCTTT. Translated: CASSSLLQEAFF.

The genes are TRBV19 and TRBJ2-3; D possibly corresponds to TRBD1 (6 bases). The germline V and J ends were trimmed by 10 bases and 2 bases, with 19 bases remaining between them. CDR1 is LNHDA and CDR2 is SQIVND in the germline V gene (reference sequence). The CDR3 spans 15 residues. The CDR3 loop is CATVSRGLSTDTQYF. The CDR3, as DNA: TGTGCCACCGTTAGCAGGGGCCTTTCCACAGATACGCAGTATTTT.

This rearrangement joins TRBV10-1 to TRBJ2-5, with 7 bases that match TRBD1. This CDR3 is 15 amino acids long. Germline lookup yields CDR1 WNHNN and CDR2 SYGVQD (reference sequence). V shed 4 bases, J shed 5 bases, and the junction held 10 bases outside the gene matches. DNA for the CDR3: TGCGCCAGCAGTGCCAACCTAGGGGGCCGTGAGACCCAGTACTTC. Translated: CASSANLGGRETQYF.

The CDR3 spells CATSRDRTSGTNYEQYF. CDR3 coding DNA: TGTGCCACCAGCAGAGATCGGACTAGCGGAACGAACTACGAGCAGTACTTC. The rearrangement links TRBV15 to TRBJ2-7, with 10 nucleotides matching TRBD2. The CDR3 consists of 17 residues. In germline, CDR1 is LNHNV, CDR2 YYDKDF (reference sequence). The trim removed 0 bases at V and 3 bases at J, leaving 8 bases unmatched.

The chain couples TRBV28 to TRBJ1-1, with D uncertain. In germline, CDR1 is MDHEN, CDR2 SYDVKM. V dropped 6 bases and J dropped 1 base, with 9 bases sitting between them. The length of the CDR3 is 13 residues. The CDR3 loop reads CASRQITNTEAFF. Here the CDR3 DNA reads TGTGCCAGCAGACAGATTACGAACACTGAAGCTTTCTTT.

The rearrangement joins TRBV5-1 to TRBJ2-1; 7 positions agree with TRBD2. CDR3 size: 15 residues. The germline gives CDR1 SGHRS, CDR2 YFSETQ. V shed 3 bases, J shed 1 base, and the junction held 4 bases outside the gene matches. The CDR3 DNA is TGCGCCAGCAGCTGGGGGGGATTATCCTACAATGAGCAGTTCTTC. This encodes CASSWGGLSYNEQFF.

The V and J genes are TRBV11-3 and TRBJ1-1, with TRBD1 matching over 8 bases. The germline gives CDR1 SGHNT, CDR2 YENEEA. This CDR3 region has 15 residues. The ends lost 5 bases at V and 0 bases at J; junction bases unmatched: 5. The CDR3 nucleotides read TGTGCCAGCAGCGCAGGACAGGGAATGAACACTGAAGCTTTCTTT. It codes for CASSAGQGMNTEAFF.

The genes are TRBV6-5 and TRBJ2-5; D possibly corresponds to TRBD1 (6 bases). The CDR3 consists of 11 residues. The germline V gene encodes CDR1 MNHEY and CDR2 SVGAGI. The V and J ends lost 5 bases and 12 bases respectively, with 13 bases between them. Here the CDR3 reads CASSPGTWEYF. CDR3 DNA sequence: TGTGCCAGCAGTCCCGGGACATGGGAGTACTTC.

The CDR3 region has the DNA TGTGCCAGCAGCTTAGCAACAGCGGCAGATACGCAGTATTTT. It encodes CASSLATAADTQYF. The rearrangement joins TRBV11-3 to TRBJ2-3, with D perhaps TRBD2 (5 bases). The CDR3 is 14 amino acids. V lost 1 base, J lost 4 bases, and 9 bases lay in between. CDR1 is SGHNT and CDR2 is YENEEA in the germline V gene. The full variable domain, completed using reference TRBV11-3 and TRBJ2-3, is EAGVVQSPRYKIIEKKQPVAFWCNPISGHNTLYWYLQNLGQGPELLIRYENEEAVDDSQLPKDRFSAERLKGVDSTLKIQPAELGDSAVYLCASSLATAADTQYFGPGTRLTVL.

In this sample, this clone turned up a few times. The chain has TRBV5-4 and TRBJ2-7; TRBD1 matches 8 bases. The CDR3 is 13 amino acids. Germline V gene data show CDR1 as SGHNT and CDR2 as YYREEE (reference sequence). Germline trimming cut 4 bases from V and 5 bases from J; bases unmatched to any gene: 5. CDR3 amino acids: CASSTRTGNEQYF. The CDR3 DNA sequence: TGTGCCAGCAGCACCAGGACAGGGAACGAGCAGTACTTC.

The chain is built from TRBV30 and TRBJ2-7; 8 bases agree with TRBD1. Germline lookup yields CDR1 GTSNPN and CDR2 SVGIG (reference sequence). The length of the CDR3 is 14 residues. The trim removed 3 bases at V and 7 bases at J, leaving 11 bases unmatched. This chain's CDR3 is CAWSPTGVGREQYF. As DNA, the CDR3 is TGTGCCTGGAGCCCGACAGGGGTGGGAAGGGAGCAGTACTTC.

The V call is TRBV5-1, the J call TRBJ1-1; D possibly corresponds to TRBD1 (6 bases). CDR3 size: 13 residues. The germline V and J ends were trimmed by 3 bases and 1 base, with 7 bases remaining between them. The germline V gene has CDR1 SGHRS and CDR2 YFSETQ. CDR3 coding DNA: TGCGCCAGCAGCTGGACAGCGAACACTGAAGCTTTCTTT. Translating gives CASSWTANTEAFF.

The sample holds a few counts of this clone. This rearrangement joins TRBV11-3 to TRBJ1-1; no reliable D call. The length of the CDR3 is 13 residues. CDR1 is SGHNT, CDR2 YENEEA, per germline. The V end lost 11 bases, the J end lost 1 base, and 14 bases lay between the germline ends. In DNA, the CDR3 is TGTGCCTCTCGGGGAAACAGGAACACTGAAGCTTTCTTT. Its translation: CASRGNRNTEAFF.

This sequence joins TRBV7-3 and TRBJ1-1; a possible D gene is TRBD1 (5 bases). Per germline, CDR1 SGHTA and CDR2 FQGTGA. The CDR3 loop spans 13 amino acids. V was shortened by 2 bases and J by 7 bases, with 11 bases between the two germline ends. Here the CDR3 reads CASSLVTESEAFF. The CDR3 DNA reads as TGTGCCAGCAGCTTAGTGACAGAAAGTGAAGCTTTCTTT.

The chain has TRBV5-1 and TRBJ1-2; unclear D gene. The V end lost 0 bases, the J end lost 2 bases, and 5 bases lay between the germline ends. CDR1 is SGHRS, CDR2 YFSETQ, per germline. The CDR3 runs to 13 residues. This CDR3 reads CASSLGENYGYTF. CDR3 nucleotide sequence: TGCGCCAGCAGCTTGGGCGAAAACTATGGCTACACCTTC.

J is TRBJ2-7 and V is TRBV5-5; D may be TRBD1 (5 bases). V dropped 1 base and J dropped 9 bases, with 14 bases sitting between them. CDR1 and CDR2 (germline): SGHKS, YYEKEE (reference sequence). CDR3 length: 13 amino acids. The CDR3 here is CASSLTAGLWQYF. The CDR3 DNA is TGTGCCAGCAGCTTGACCGCAGGGTTGTGGCAGTACTTC.

The chain is built from TRBV6-1 and TRBJ2-1, with 10 bases lining up with TRBD2. The CDR3 contains 16 residues. Unmatched junction bases numbered 9, after V lost 2 bases and J lost 8 bases. The germline V gene encodes CDR1 MNHNS and CDR2 SASEGT. CDR3 DNA sequence: TGTGCCAGCAGTGAATTTTCCGGGACTAGCGTCGATGAGCAGTTCTTC. It specifies CASSEFSGTSVDEQFF.

In this sample, this clone turned up a few times. The rearrangement links TRBV21-1 to TRBJ2-5; the table's TRBD1 call for D was not verified on the DNA. TRBV21-1 is noted as a pseudogene. This CDR3 has 15 amino acids. The CDR3 here is CASTEPWTGRETQYF. The CDR3 DNA is TGTGCCAGCACCGAGCCCTGGACAGGGAGAGAGACCCAGTACTTC.

This chain uses TRBV19 with TRBJ2-3; 14 positions match TRBD2. Germline values: CDR1 LNHDA, CDR2 SQIVND (reference sequence). J lost 6 bases, V lost 6 bases, and 8 bases had no gene match. This CDR3 comprises 16 residues. The CDR3 sequence: CASSRPGLAGADTQYF. The CDR3, as DNA: TGTGCCAGTAGCCGTCCGGGACTAGCGGGAGCCGATACGCAGTATTTT. Filled out from reference TRBV19 and TRBJ2-3, the complete variable domain reads DGGITQSPKYLFRKEGQNVTLSCEQNLNHDAMYWYRQDPGQGLRLIYYSQIVNDFQKGDIAEGYSVSREKKESFPLTVTSAQKNPTAFYLCASSRPGLAGADTQYFGPGTRLTVL.

The rearrangement uses TRBV28 and TRBJ2-7; TRBD1 matches 10 bases. CDR3 length: 14 amino acids. Germline V gene lookup returns CDR1 MDHEN and CDR2 SYDVKM. The V segment lost 4 bases and the J segment 2 bases; nucleotides outside the gene matches: 2. The CDR3 nucleotides read TGTGCCAGCAGTTGGGGGACAGGGGCCTACGAGCAGTACTTC. Amino acids: CASSWGTGAYEQYF.

The chain carries TRBV6-5 and TRBJ2-3; D may be TRBD2 (5 bases). The CDR3 has 15 residues. Trimming left V 0 bases short and J 3 bases short, with 10 bases between. Germline V gives CDR1 MNHEY, CDR2 SVGAGI. This CDR3 is CASSYSYTGTDTQYF. CDR3 bases: TGTGCCAGCAGTTACTCTTATACGGGAACAGATACGCAGTATTTT.

The chain carries TRBV27 and TRBJ2-3, with 10 bases fitting TRBD2. CDR1 and CDR2 from the germline V gene are MNHEY and SMNVEV (reference sequence). V lost 4 bases and J lost 3; bases outside the gene matches: 7. The CDR3 is made up of 16 amino acids. The DNA of the CDR3 is TGTGCCAGCAGTTCACCACTAGCGGGAAATACAGATACGCAGTATTTT. As protein: CASSSPLAGNTDTQYF.

The chain employs TRBV11-1 and TRBJ2-5, with 7 nucleotides matching TRBD2. Trimming at V came to 2 bases and at J to 1 base, leaving 7 bases not matched to a gene. Per germline, CDR1 SGHAT and CDR2 FQDESV (reference sequence). CDR3 length: 16 amino acids. CDR3 protein: CASSLNPAGSQETQYF. The CDR3 coding sequence is TGTGCCAGCAGCTTAAACCCAGCGGGGTCCCAAGAGACCCAGTACTTC.

This chain links TRBV5-3 with TRBJ2-1; 10 bases line up with TRBD2. TRBV5-3 is an ORF, and what it does is uncertain. CDR3 length: 18 residues. After removal of 4 bases from V and 7 bases from J, the junction contained 17 bases not matched to a gene. The DNA for the CDR3 is TGTGCCAGAAGCCCGCCCACAGCGGGAGGGCAGGCGGGGAATGAGCAGTTCTTC. Its translation is CARSPPTAGGQAGNEQFF.

The chain combines TRBV2 with TRBJ1-1, with 7 bases that match TRBD1. Germline V gene lookup returns CDR1 SNHLY and CDR2 FYNNEI. Germline trimming cut 3 bases from V and 7 bases from J; bases unmatched to any gene: 8. CDR3 size: 14 residues. In DNA form, the CDR3 reads TGTGCCAGCAGTGAGACAGGGCAGACAGGTGAAGCTTTCTTT. This codes for CASSETGQTGEAFF.

The rearrangement joins TRBV18 to TRBJ1-5; possibly TRBD1 for D (5 bases). The CDR3 has 14 amino acids. V was trimmed by 5 bases and J by 6 bases, leaving 14 bases between them. Germline CDR1 reads KGHSH; CDR2 reads LQKENI. The CDR3 coding sequence is TGTGCCAGCTCATCTTGGGGCAGGACTCAGCCCCAGCATTTT. Translating gives CASSSWGRTQPQHF.

The chain uses TRBV10-3 and TRBJ2-2; a weak D match, TRBD1 (6 bases). Germline CDR1 reads ENHRY; CDR2 reads SYGVKD. V was shortened by 11 bases and J by 1 base, with 14 bases between the two germline ends. This CDR3 spans 14 amino acids. DNA for the CDR3: TGTGCCGTCAACCTGGGACAGAACACCGGGGAGCTGTTTTTT. Translating it yields CAVNLGQNTGELFF.

The chain has TRBV6-1 and TRBJ1-2; 9 bases are shared with TRBD1. The CDR3 sequence is 16 residues long. V lost 4 bases to trimming and J lost 5 bases; unmatched junction nucleotides: 11. Looked up from germline, CDR1 is MNHNS and CDR2 is SASEGT. The CDR3 bases are TGTGCCAGCAGTGGTGACAGGGGGGGGATAGAGTATGGCTACACCTTC. As protein: CASSGDRGGIEYGYTF.

The chain uses TRBV7-6 and TRBJ2-3, with 11 bases matching TRBD2. Germline V gives CDR1 SGHVS, CDR2 FNYEAQ. V was pared by 5 bases and J by 1 base, with 11 bases of the junction left unmatched. This CDR3 has 18 amino acids. CDR3 in DNA: TGTGCCAGCAGCCGAGGAAGGGTACTAGCGGGAGGCACAGATACGCAGTATTTT. This sequence encodes CASSRGRVLAGGTDTQYF.